Below, 4 T cell receptor beta chains from the same sample are listed, as sequenced in a study of blood T cell repertoires in COVID-19. Libraries were prepared by immunoSEQ multiplex PCR; TCRdb keeps only in-frame clonotypes and omits some of them. Among approximately 210,000 clones listed, around 76% were seen once. Input material: PBMCs or T cells enriched from blood (not recorded which). The receptors were gathered from a woman between 50 and 59 years old with acute COVID-19.

There are a few counts of this clone. The chain employs TRBV5-4 and TRBJ1-3; perhaps TRBD1 as D (5 bases). In germline, CDR1 is SGHNT, CDR2 YYREEE (reference sequence). The CDR3 extends over 15 amino acids. The germline V and J ends were trimmed by 2 bases and 4 bases, with 13 bases remaining between them. The CDR3 is CASSFNGASGNTIYF. CDR3 coding DNA: TGTGCCAGCAGCTTTAATGGGGCATCCGGAAACACCATATATTTT.

The genes are TRBV4-1 and TRBJ2-3, with D perhaps TRBD2 (5 bases). V lost 4 bases, J lost 2 bases, and 7 bases lay in between. The CDR3 sequence is 13 residues long. Germline CDR1 and CDR2: MGHRA and YSYEKL. This CDR3 is CASSPSPTDTQYF. The CDR3 DNA sequence: TGCGCCAGCAGCCCTAGCCCCACAGATACGCAGTATTTT.

This clone was seen a few times. This chain joins TRBV10-3 and TRBJ1-5; D remains ambiguous. In germline, CDR1 is ENHRY, CDR2 SYGVKD. The V and J ends lost 6 bases and 4 bases respectively, with 7 bases between them. CDR3 length: 12 amino acids. The CDR3 region has the DNA TGTGCCATCAGGGGGAGTAATCAGCCCCAGCATTTT. Protein product: CAIRGSNQPQHF.

The J gene is TRBJ1-1, the V gene TRBV7-2; 7 bases map to TRBD1. Germline assignment: CDR1 SGHTA and CDR2 FQGNSA. CDR3 length: 12 residues. Trimming at V came to 5 bases and at J to 7 bases, leaving 4 bases not matched to a gene. The CDR3 loop is CASSRDRVEAFF. The CDR3 coding sequence is TGTGCCAGCAGCCGAGACAGGGTTGAAGCTTTCTTT.